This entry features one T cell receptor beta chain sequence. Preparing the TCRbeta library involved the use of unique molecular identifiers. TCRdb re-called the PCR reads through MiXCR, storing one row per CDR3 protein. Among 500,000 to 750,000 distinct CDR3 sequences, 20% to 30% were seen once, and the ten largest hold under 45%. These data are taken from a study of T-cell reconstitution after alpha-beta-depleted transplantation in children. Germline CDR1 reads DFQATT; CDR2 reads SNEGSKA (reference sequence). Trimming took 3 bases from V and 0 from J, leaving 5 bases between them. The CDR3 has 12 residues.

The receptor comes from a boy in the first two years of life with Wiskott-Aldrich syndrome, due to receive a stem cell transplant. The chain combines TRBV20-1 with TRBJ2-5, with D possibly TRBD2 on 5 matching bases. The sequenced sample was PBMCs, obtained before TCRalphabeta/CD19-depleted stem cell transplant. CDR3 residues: CSASSDQETQYF. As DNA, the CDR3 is TGCAGTGCTAGTAGCGACCAAGAGACCCAGTACTTC.